Reported below is one T cell receptor (beta chain). Its matching antigen is unknown. The entry originates in a study of blood T cells in healthy people across ages. Study observations and caveats: There were more naive CD4+ cells and higher diversity in long-lived donors than in aged donors. Roughly linear age-related decline in beta diversity appeared, significant by age approximately 41.

The use of a sample-barcoded 5' primer and a J-beta primer mix characterized a second PCR of about 7 to 12 cycles. A tag from a template-switch adaptor with 12 random nucleotides marked each cDNA molecule. Each CDR3 protein is one row after TCRdb ran MiXCR on the 5' RACE reads. The data hold 790,000 or so distinct CDR3 sequences, with 35% to 50% observed a single time. Sequences were obtained from blood. This receptor was taken from a man older than 75 in good health.

The CDR3 coding sequence is TGTGCCAGCAGTGTATACTATCCTAGCGGGGGAACACTATACGAGCAGTACTTC. It is translated as CASSVYYPSGGTLYEQYF. V gene TRBV27 combines with J gene TRBJ2-4, with 10 bases fitting TRBD2. The DNA end is a closer match to TRBJ2-7, so the J assignment may be wrong. This CDR3 contains 18 residues. Germline lookup yields CDR1 MNHEY and CDR2 SMNVEV (reference sequence).